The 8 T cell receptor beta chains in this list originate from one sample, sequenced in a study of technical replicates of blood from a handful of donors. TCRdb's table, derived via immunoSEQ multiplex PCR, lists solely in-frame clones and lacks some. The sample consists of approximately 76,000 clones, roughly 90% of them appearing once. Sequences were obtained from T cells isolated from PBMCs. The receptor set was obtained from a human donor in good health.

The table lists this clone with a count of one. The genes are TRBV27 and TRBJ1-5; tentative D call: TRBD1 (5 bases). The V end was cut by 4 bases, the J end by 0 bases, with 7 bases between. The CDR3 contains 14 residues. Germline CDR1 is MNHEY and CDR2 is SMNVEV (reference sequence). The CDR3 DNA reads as TGTGCCAGCAGTTCGACAGATAGCAATCAGCCCCAGCATTTT. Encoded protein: CASSSTDSNQPQHF.

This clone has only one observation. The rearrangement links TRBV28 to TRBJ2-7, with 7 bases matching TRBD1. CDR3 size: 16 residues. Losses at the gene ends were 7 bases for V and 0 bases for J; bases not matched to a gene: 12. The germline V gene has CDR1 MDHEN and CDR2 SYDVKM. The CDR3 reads CASNSPGQPSSYEQYF. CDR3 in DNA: TGTGCCAGCAATTCCCCGGGACAGCCGAGCTCCTACGAGCAGTACTTC. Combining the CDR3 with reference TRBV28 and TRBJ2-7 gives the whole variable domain DVKVTQSSRYLVKRTGEKVFLECVQDMDHENMFWYRQDPGLGLRLIYFSYDVKMKEKGDIPEGYSVSREKKERFSLILESASTNQTSMYLCASNSPGQPSSYEQYFGPGTRLTVT.

In DNA form, the CDR3 reads TGTGCCAGCAGCCGCGGTGTGGGGACAGTAGAGACCCAGTACTTC. Protein product: CASSRGVGTVETQYF. The chain employs TRBV9 and TRBJ2-5; 7 nucleotides align to TRBD1. V was pared by 4 bases and J by 4 bases, with 10 bases of the junction left unmatched. Germline-derived CDR1 and CDR2 are SGDLS and YYNGEE. The CDR3 has 15 residues.

CDR3 sequence (DNA): TGTGCCAGCAGCTCGGGTCGGGCAGGGGGGTACGAGCAGTACTTC. This translates into CASSSGRAGGYEQYF. The chain uses TRBV11-3 and TRBJ2-7; perhaps TRBD1 as D (7 bases). CDR3 size: 15 residues. Trimming stripped 4 bases from V and 4 bases from J, with 17 bases between. CDR1 and CDR2 (germline): SGHNT, YENEEA.

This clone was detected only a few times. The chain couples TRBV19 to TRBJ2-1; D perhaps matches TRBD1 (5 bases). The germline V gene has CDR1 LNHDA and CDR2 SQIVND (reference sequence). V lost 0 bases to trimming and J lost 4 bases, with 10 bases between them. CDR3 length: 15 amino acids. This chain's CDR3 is CASSIEHRNYNEQFF. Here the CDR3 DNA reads TGTGCCAGTAGTATAGAGCACAGGAATTACAATGAGCAGTTCTTC.

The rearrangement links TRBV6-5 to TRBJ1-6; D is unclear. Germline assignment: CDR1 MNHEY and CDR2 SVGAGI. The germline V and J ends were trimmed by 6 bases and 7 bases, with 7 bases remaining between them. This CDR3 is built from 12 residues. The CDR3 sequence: CASRGGNSPLHF. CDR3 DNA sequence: TGTGCCAGCAGGGGAGGAAATTCACCCCTCCACTTT.

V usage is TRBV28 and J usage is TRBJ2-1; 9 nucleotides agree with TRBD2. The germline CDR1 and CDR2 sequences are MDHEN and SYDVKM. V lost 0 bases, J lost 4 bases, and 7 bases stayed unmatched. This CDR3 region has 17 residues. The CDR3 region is CASSLWGREGRYNEQFF. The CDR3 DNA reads TGTGCCAGCAGTTTATGGGGGCGGGAGGGCCGGTACAATGAGCAGTTCTTC. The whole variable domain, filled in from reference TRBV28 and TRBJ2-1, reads DVKVTQSSRYLVKRTGEKVFLECVQDMDHENMFWYRQDPGLGLRLIYFSYDVKMKEKGDIPEGYSVSREKKERFSLILESASTNQTSMYLCASSLWGREGRYNEQFFGPGTRLTVL.

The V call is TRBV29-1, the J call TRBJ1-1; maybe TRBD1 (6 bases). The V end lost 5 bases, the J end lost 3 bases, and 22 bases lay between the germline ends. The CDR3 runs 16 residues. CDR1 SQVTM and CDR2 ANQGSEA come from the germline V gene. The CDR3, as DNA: TGCAGCGTTCTTGTGGTTCTGGGGGCGGTTCACACTGAAGCTTTCTTT. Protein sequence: CSVLVVLGAVHTEAFF. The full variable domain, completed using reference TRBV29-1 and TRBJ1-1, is SAVISQKPSRDICQRGTSLTIQCQVDSQVTMMFWYRQQPGQSLTLIATANQGSEATYESGFVIDKFPISRPNLTFSTLTVSNMSPEDSSIYLCSVLVVLGAVHTEAFFGQGTRLTVV.